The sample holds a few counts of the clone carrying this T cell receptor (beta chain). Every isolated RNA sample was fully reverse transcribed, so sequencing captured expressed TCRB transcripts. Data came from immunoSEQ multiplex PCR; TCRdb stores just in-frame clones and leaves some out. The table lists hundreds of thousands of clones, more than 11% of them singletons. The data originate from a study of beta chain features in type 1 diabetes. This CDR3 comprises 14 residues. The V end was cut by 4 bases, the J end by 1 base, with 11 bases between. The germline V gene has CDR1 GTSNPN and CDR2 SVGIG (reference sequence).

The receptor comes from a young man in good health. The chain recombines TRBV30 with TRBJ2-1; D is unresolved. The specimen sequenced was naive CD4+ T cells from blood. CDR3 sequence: CAWTRRLSYNEQFF. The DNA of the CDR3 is TGTGCCTGGACGCGGCGGTTATCCTACAATGAGCAGTTCTTC.